This is a list of T cell receptor beta chains from one sample in a study of blood T cells in healthy people across ages. TCRdb redid the calling of the 5' RACE reads with MiXCR, one entry per CDR3 protein. The table includes 1.5 million to 2 million distinct CDR3 sequences, roughly 30% detected once. The sequencing input was blood. Receptors originate from a woman aged 25 to 45 in good health. CDR3s include the opening cysteine and the closing phenylalanine or tryptophan. Fields, in order: CDR3 DNA, CDR3 protein, D gene, V gene, clone size, J gene. The D gene is left open where the match is weak. A row's size may be missing; if present it is once, few, many or a size class.

CDR3nt: TGTGCCAGTACGAGCGGGCACTACAATGAGCAGTTCTTC
CDR3aa: CASTSGHYNEQFF
d_gene: -
v_gene: TRBV5-5
abundance: few
j_gene: TRBJ2-1

CDR3nt: TGTGCCAGCAGTTACTCGTCCGGGAGCCCCAGCTACGAGCAGTACTTC
CDR3aa: CASSYSSGSPSYEQYF
d_gene: -
v_gene: TRBV6-5
abundance: -
j_gene: TRBJ2-7

CDR3nt: TGTGCCAGCAGCCCCCGACTAGCGGGAGCCACCACAGATACGCAGTATTTT
CDR3aa: CASSPRLAGATTDTQYF
d_gene: TRBD2
v_gene: TRBV4-2
abundance: -
j_gene: TRBJ2-3

CDR3nt: TGTGCCAGCAGCCCGACAGGGAGTCGGACTGAAGCTTTCTTT
CDR3aa: CASSPTGSRTEAFF
d_gene: TRBD1
v_gene: TRBV12-3/TRBV12-4
abundance: -
j_gene: TRBJ1-1

CDR3nt: TGTGCCAGTAGTAGAAGACAGGCCTCTAACTATGGCTACACCTTC
CDR3aa: CASSRRQASNYGYTF
d_gene: -
v_gene: TRBV19
abundance: -
j_gene: TRBJ1-2

CDR3nt: TGTGCGACCCAAGGGGACAGAGCTCCAACTAATGAAAAACTGTTTTTT
CDR3aa: CATQGDRAPTNEKLFF
d_gene: TRBD1
v_gene: TRBV6-1
abundance: few
j_gene: TRBJ1-4

CDR3nt: TGCAGTGCCCAGCGGGCCCCCCAAAACGACAATGAGCAGTTCTTC
CDR3aa: CSAQRAPQNDNEQFF
d_gene: -
v_gene: TRBV20-1
abundance: -
j_gene: TRBJ2-1

CDR3nt: TGTGCCAGCAGCCAAGATGCGGGGGGGCCGGGGACCCAGTACTTC
CDR3aa: CASSQDAGGPGTQYF
d_gene: TRBD2
v_gene: TRBV4-2
abundance: few
j_gene: TRBJ2-5

CDR3nt: TGTGCCAGCAGAGGCCGAAAGAATGGAGATGAAAAACTGTTTTTT
CDR3aa: CASRGRKNGDEKLFF
d_gene: -
v_gene: TRBV6-1
abundance: few
j_gene: TRBJ1-4

CDR3nt: TGTGCCAGCAGCCCCCGAGGGTGGGAGGGCCCCTACAATGAGCAGTTCTTC
CDR3aa: CASSPRGWEGPYNEQFF
d_gene: TRBD2
v_gene: TRBV27
abundance: -
j_gene: TRBJ2-1

CDR3nt: TGTGCCAGCAGCCCAAGGGAGTGCGGTGAGCAGTTCTTC
CDR3aa: CASSPRECGEQFF
d_gene: -
v_gene: TRBV14
abundance: -
j_gene: TRBJ2-1

CDR3nt: TGCGCCAGCATCCCTAGCGGGAGAGGTCAAGAGACCCAGTTCTTC
CDR3aa: CASIPSGRGQETQFF
d_gene: TRBD2
v_gene: TRBV5-1
abundance: few
j_gene: TRBJ2-1

CDR3nt: TGTGCCAGCAGCTTAGTAACCACAGATACGCAGTATTTT
CDR3aa: CASSLVTTDTQYF
d_gene: -
v_gene: TRBV11-2
abundance: many
j_gene: TRBJ2-3

CDR3nt: TGTGCCATCAGCCAGAGACTAGCGGGAGTTCCGCCTTTCGGGACCCAGTACTTC
CDR3aa: CAISQRLAGVPPFGTQYF
d_gene: TRBD2
v_gene: TRBV10-3
abundance: -
j_gene: TRBJ2-5

CDR3nt: TGTGCCAGCAGCTTGGAGGGATCCACAACTGAAGCTTTCTTT
CDR3aa: CASSLEGSTTEAFF
d_gene: -
v_gene: TRBV11-1
abundance: -
j_gene: TRBJ1-1

CDR3nt: TGTGCCAGCAGCCCCGGACTCGATCTTAGCACAGATACGCAGTATTTT
CDR3aa: CASSPGLDLSTDTQYF
d_gene: -
v_gene: TRBV7-3
abundance: few
j_gene: TRBJ2-3

CDR3nt: TGCGCCAGCAGCCAAGATAACCCGGGGTCCCCCTACGAGCAGTACTTC
CDR3aa: CASSQDNPGSPYEQYF
d_gene: -
v_gene: TRBV4-1
abundance: -
j_gene: TRBJ2-7

CDR3nt: TGTGCCAGCAGCCTCCGGACAGTCAACAATGAGCAGTTCTTC
CDR3aa: CASSLRTVNNEQFF
d_gene: -
v_gene: TRBV5-4
abundance: -
j_gene: TRBJ2-1

CDR3nt: TGCAGTGCTAGATTTTTAGGCACTGAAGCTTTCTTT
CDR3aa: CSARFLGTEAFF
d_gene: -
v_gene: TRBV20-1
abundance: few
j_gene: TRBJ1-1

CDR3nt: TGCAGTGCTAGTGGGCAGGGTGGCTACACCTTC
CDR3aa: CSASGQGGYTF
d_gene: -
v_gene: TRBV20-1
abundance: many
j_gene: TRBJ1-2

CDR3nt: TGTGCCAGCAGTAGGACAGACGACCCAGATACGCAGTATTTT
CDR3aa: CASSRTDDPDTQYF
d_gene: -
v_gene: TRBV9
abundance: -
j_gene: TRBJ2-3

CDR3nt: TGTGCCAGCAGCTTGCAGAGACAGGTTTCCTATGGCTACACCTTC
CDR3aa: CASSLQRQVSYGYTF
d_gene: -
v_gene: TRBV5-4
abundance: few
j_gene: TRBJ1-2

CDR3nt: TGCGCCAGCAGCATTGGCCGGGGAGAGCAGTTCTTC
CDR3aa: CASSIGRGEQFF
d_gene: -
v_gene: TRBV5-1
abundance: few
j_gene: TRBJ2-1

CDR3nt: TGCGCCAGCAGCTTAATGGGGGGACAGCCCCAGCATTTT
CDR3aa: CASSLMGGQPQHF
d_gene: -
v_gene: TRBV5-1
abundance: -
j_gene: TRBJ1-5

CDR3nt: TGTGCCACCAGTGACGGACAGGGGAAGTACTTC
CDR3aa: CATSDGQGKYF
d_gene: TRBD1
v_gene: TRBV24-1
abundance: few
j_gene: TRBJ2-7

CDR3nt: TGTGCCAGCAGCAACTCCCGGATGGAGGCCCTGGAAGTAACAGATACGCAGTATTTT
CDR3aa: CASSNSRMEALEVTDTQYF
d_gene: -
v_gene: TRBV7-8
abundance: many
j_gene: TRBJ2-3

CDR3nt: TGTGCCAGCAGCTTAATAGGACTAGCGGCGCAAGAGACCCAGTACTTC
CDR3aa: CASSLIGLAAQETQYF
d_gene: TRBD2
v_gene: TRBV7-2
abundance: -
j_gene: TRBJ2-5

CDR3nt: TGTGCCAGCACCCGAGCCAGAGGAAGAGAAGAGACCCAGTACTTC
CDR3aa: CASTRARGREETQYF
d_gene: -
v_gene: TRBV6-1
abundance: few
j_gene: TRBJ2-5

CDR3nt: TGCGCCAGCAGTTTGAATGGACAGCGATGGAGTGAGCAGTTCTTC
CDR3aa: CASSLNGQRWSEQFF
d_gene: -
v_gene: TRBV5-1
abundance: -
j_gene: TRBJ2-1

CDR3nt: TGCAGCGTTGAAGATCACTGGGAAGGTGAAGCTTTCTTT
CDR3aa: CSVEDHWEGEAFF
d_gene: -
v_gene: TRBV29-1
abundance: -
j_gene: TRBJ1-1

CDR3nt: TGTGCCAGCAGGAACCGGGGACAGGGTTTAGAGACCCAGTACTTC
CDR3aa: CASRNRGQGLETQYF
d_gene: TRBD1
v_gene: TRBV2
abundance: few
j_gene: TRBJ2-5

CDR3nt: TGTGCCAGCAGCTTACGGTCGGTAGATGAGCAGTTCTTC
CDR3aa: CASSLRSVDEQFF
d_gene: -
v_gene: TRBV7-3
abundance: many
j_gene: TRBJ2-1

CDR3nt: TGTGCCAGCAGTTTAGGCCCTCTAAGCGGTGGCTACACCTTC
CDR3aa: CASSLGPLSGGYTF
d_gene: -
v_gene: TRBV12-3/TRBV12-4
abundance: few
j_gene: TRBJ1-2

CDR3nt: TGTGCCAGCAGTGCTACCCCCGGGACAGCCATTAATGAAAAACTGTTTTTT
CDR3aa: CASSATPGTAINEKLFF
d_gene: TRBD1
v_gene: TRBV6-1
abundance: -
j_gene: TRBJ1-4

CDR3nt: TGCGCCAGCAGCCGCGGACAGGGCCCCTCCGAGTACGAGCAGTACTTC
CDR3aa: CASSRGQGPSEYEQYF
d_gene: TRBD1
v_gene: TRBV4-1
abundance: -
j_gene: TRBJ2-7

CDR3nt: TGTGCCAGCAGCCCCTCGAGGGTCAAAAGCACTGAAGCTTTCTTT
CDR3aa: CASSPSRVKSTEAFF
d_gene: -
v_gene: TRBV9
abundance: -
j_gene: TRBJ1-1

CDR3nt: TGCAGTGCTAGCGCCAGCGGGGCGCGGGGTACGCAGTATTTT
CDR3aa: CSASASGARGTQYF
d_gene: TRBD2
v_gene: TRBV20-1
abundance: medium-sized
j_gene: TRBJ2-3

CDR3nt: TGTGCCAGCAGCCAAGACCCGACTAGCGGGAGTTTCGGCTACAATGAGCAGTTCTTC
CDR3aa: CASSQDPTSGSFGYNEQFF
d_gene: TRBD2
v_gene: TRBV14
abundance: -
j_gene: TRBJ2-1

CDR3nt: TGTGCCAGCAGCTTGTCCTCGTTGCAAGAGACCCAGTACTTC
CDR3aa: CASSLSSLQETQYF
d_gene: -
v_gene: TRBV5-6
abundance: -
j_gene: TRBJ2-5

CDR3nt: TGTGCCATCCGTGATGGGACTAGCGGTGGCACAGATACGCAGTATTTT
CDR3aa: CAIRDGTSGGTDTQYF
d_gene: TRBD2
v_gene: TRBV10-3
abundance: -
j_gene: TRBJ2-3

CDR3nt: TGTGCCAGCAGCTTAAGCCTAGCTTACAATGAGCAGTTCTTC
CDR3aa: CASSLSLAYNEQFF
d_gene: -
v_gene: TRBV7-2
abundance: -
j_gene: TRBJ2-1

CDR3nt: TGTGCCAGCAGCCAAGGGTGGGGGCAGGGTTCCTACGAGCAGTACTTC
CDR3aa: CASSQGWGQGSYEQYF
d_gene: -
v_gene: TRBV14
abundance: -
j_gene: TRBJ2-7

CDR3nt: TGCAGTGCTCGGGACACCTTGGAGACCCAGTACTTC
CDR3aa: CSARDTLETQYF
d_gene: -
v_gene: TRBV20-1
abundance: -
j_gene: TRBJ2-5

CDR3nt: TGCGCCAGCAGCCATCCACAGGGGCGACAGGCCCAGTACTTC
CDR3aa: CASSHPQGRQAQYF
d_gene: TRBD1
v_gene: TRBV4-1
abundance: few
j_gene: TRBJ2-7

CDR3nt: TGTGCCAGCAGTGAAAGGACTAGCGGGGGTTACAATGAGCAGTTCTTC
CDR3aa: CASSERTSGGYNEQFF
d_gene: TRBD2
v_gene: TRBV2
abundance: -
j_gene: TRBJ2-1

CDR3nt: TGTGCCAGCAGCAGCCTTCGGACTGAAGCTTTCTTT
CDR3aa: CASSSLRTEAFF
d_gene: -
v_gene: TRBV9
abundance: few
j_gene: TRBJ1-1

CDR3nt: TGCGCCAGCAGCACCATGCAGGGGGCAAACACTGAAGCTTTCTTT
CDR3aa: CASSTMQGANTEAFF
d_gene: TRBD1
v_gene: TRBV5-1
abundance: -
j_gene: TRBJ1-1

CDR3nt: TGTGCCAGCAGCGAGGACCGGGACAGGGTGGAGGCCAACGTCCTGACTTTC
CDR3aa: CASSEDRDRVEANVLTF
d_gene: TRBD1
v_gene: TRBV2
abundance: -
j_gene: TRBJ2-6

CDR3nt: TGCAATGTCGCTGAGTTGGGACAGCCCCAGCATTTT
CDR3aa: CNVAELGQPQHF
d_gene: -
v_gene: TRBV20-1
abundance: -
j_gene: TRBJ1-5

CDR3nt: TGCGCCAGCAGCCAAGAGGGGAGACTAGCAGCAGATACGCAGTATTTT
CDR3aa: CASSQEGRLAADTQYF
d_gene: TRBD2
v_gene: TRBV4-1
abundance: few
j_gene: TRBJ2-3

CDR3nt: TGTGCCAGCAGCCAAGCTCGGGACCGCCGATCAGCCCAGCATTTT
CDR3aa: CASSQARDRRSAQHF
d_gene: -
v_gene: TRBV3-1
abundance: few
j_gene: TRBJ1-5

CDR3nt: TGTGCCAGCAGTTACGATCCTATAGTTGGGGGCACAGATACGCAGTATTTT
CDR3aa: CASSYDPIVGGTDTQYF
d_gene: -
v_gene: TRBV6-6
abundance: -
j_gene: TRBJ2-3

CDR3nt: TGTGCCAGCAGCCCTCCCCCGGGACTAGGAGTTGGGGAGCAGTACTTC
CDR3aa: CASSPPPGLGVGEQYF
d_gene: TRBD2
v_gene: TRBV7-6
abundance: -
j_gene: TRBJ2-7

CDR3nt: TGTGCCAGCAGCGACAGGGGGCGCTTTGGGGAGCAGTTCTTC
CDR3aa: CASSDRGRFGEQFF
d_gene: TRBD1
v_gene: TRBV7-2
abundance: once
j_gene: TRBJ2-1